This is a list of T cell receptor beta chains from one sample in a study of CD8+ T cells in alopecia areata. Measured with immunoSEQ multiplex PCR; TCRdb has only the in-frame clones, and not every one. The sample has around 190,000 clones, over 60% seen once; the top ten hold 4% to 5%. The sequencing here drew on CD4+ T cells sorted from blood, taken at week 4, from a patient treated with tofacitinib. These receptors were collected from a human donor with alopecia areata. Both conserved end residues are part of each CDR3. D genes are given only for firm matches. Not every row has a clone size; where given, it reads once, few, many or a size class.

clone_size,j_call,v_call,d_call,cdr3_length,cdr3_nt,cdr3_aa
.,TRBJ2-5,TRBV29-1,.,12,TGCAGCGGGCTTCGAGGGGAAGAGACCCAGTACTTC,CSGLRGEETQYF
.,TRBJ1-4,TRBV29-1,TRBD1,13,TGCAGCGTACAGACAGGGGTGGCGGAAAAACTGTTTTTT,CSVQTGVAEKLFF
.,TRBJ2-7,TRBV9,.,13,TGTGCCAGCAGCGAGGGTCCCTACTACGAGCAGTACTTC,CASSEGPYYEQYF
.,TRBJ2-1,TRBV9,TRBD1,15,TGTGCCAGCAGCGTAGCGGGGACAGTTTACAATGAGCAGTTCTTC,CASSVAGTVYNEQFF
.,TRBJ2-1,TRBV4-1,.,15,TGCGCCAGCAGCCAAGGACATGGGGCTCGGGGCGAGCAGTTCTTC,CASSQGHGARGEQFF
once,TRBJ2-1,TRBV11-2,TRBD2,16,TGTGCCAGCAGCACTAGCGGGGGAGGCTCCTACAATGAGCAGTTCTTC,CASSTSGGGSYNEQFF
few,TRBJ1-2,TRBV30,.,11,TGTGCCTGGACGGGGGGCTATGGCTACACCTTC,CAWTGGYGYTF
.,TRBJ1-2,TRBV7-8,TRBD1,15,TGTGCCAGCAGCGCCTTCGGGACAGGGGACTATGGCTACACCTTC,CASSAFGTGDYGYTF
once,TRBJ1-5,TRBV2,TRBD1,14,TGTGCCAGCCAGACACAGGGGAACAATCAGCCCCAGCATTTT,CASQTQGNNQPQHF
.,TRBJ1-6,TRBV6-6,TRBD1,15,TGTGCCAGCAATCCCAGGGGGGTAGGGAATTCACCCCTCCACTTT,CASNPRGVGNSPLHF
.,TRBJ1-1,TRBV5-1,.,14,TGCGCCAGCAGCTCCCAGCGGATAGGAACTGAAGCTTTCTTT,CASSSQRIGTEAFF
.,TRBJ2-5,TRBV19,.,15,TGTGCCAGTAATAAGCGGCAGGGAGGGGGGGAGACCCAGTACTTC,CASNKRQGGGETQYF
.,TRBJ2-3,TRBV7-2,.,15,TGTGCCAGCAGCTTATTCCCCCCACCCACAGATACGCAGTATTTT,CASSLFPPPTDTQYF
.,TRBJ1-2,TRBV30,.,13,TGTGCCTGGAGTATAGGGGGTGGCTATGGCTACACCTTC,CAWSIGGGYGYTF
few,TRBJ1-2,TRBV30,TRBD1,14,TGTGCCTGGACCAGAACGGGACAGCGGTATGGCTACACCTTC,CAWTRTGQRYGYTF
.,TRBJ2-1,TRBV2,.,12,TGTGCCAGCAGTCCTCCGGTGCGTGAGCAGTTCTTC,CASSPPVREQFF
.,TRBJ1-1,TRBV20-1,.,10,TGCAGTGCTAGGAGCTATGAAGCTTTCTTT,CSARSYEAFF
.,TRBJ2-3,TRBV7-9,TRBD2,18,TGTGCCAGCAGCTCCGGGACTAGCGGGGGGGCCTTAACAGATACGCAGTATTTT,CASSSGTSGGALTDTQYF
.,TRBJ2-1,TRBV7-9,TRBD1,14,TGTGCCAGCACCTGGACAGGGAGGAATAATGAGCAGTTCTTC,CASTWTGRNNEQFF
.,TRBJ2-2,TRBV7-2,.,12,TGTGCCACAGGGAGGAGCACCGGGGAGCTGTTTTTT,CATGRSTGELFF
.,TRBJ1-5,TRBV18,.,17,TGTGCCAGCTCACCATTTGCCGGGACGAATAGCAATCAGCCCCAGCATTTT,CASSPFAGTNSNQPQHF
.,TRBJ2-7,TRBV2,TRBD1,14,TGTGCCAGCAGCCGACAGGGTGGGTCCTACGAGCAGTACTTC,CASSRQGGSYEQYF
.,TRBJ2-3,TRBV5-1,.,14,TGCGCCAGCAGCTTGGCGCAGGAGTTAGATACGCAGTATTTT,CASSLAQELDTQYF
.,TRBJ2-5,TRBV4-3,TRBD1,18,TGCGCCAGCAGCCGAGCCTTACAGGGGTCGATTTCCCAAGAGACCCAGTACTTC,CASSRALQGSISQETQYF
.,TRBJ2-7,TRBV7-2,.,14,TGTGCCAGCAGCTTATCTACAGAGGCCTACGAGCAGTACTTC,CASSLSTEAYEQYF
.,TRBJ1-1,TRBV28,TRBD1,15,TGTGCCAGCAGTTTGGCGGTGACAGGGGCACAAGAAGCTTTCTTT,CASSLAVTGAQEAFF
.,TRBJ2-3,TRBV29-1,TRBD2,12,TGCAGCGTCGAACTAGCGGGGGATACGCAGTATTTT,CSVELAGDTQYF